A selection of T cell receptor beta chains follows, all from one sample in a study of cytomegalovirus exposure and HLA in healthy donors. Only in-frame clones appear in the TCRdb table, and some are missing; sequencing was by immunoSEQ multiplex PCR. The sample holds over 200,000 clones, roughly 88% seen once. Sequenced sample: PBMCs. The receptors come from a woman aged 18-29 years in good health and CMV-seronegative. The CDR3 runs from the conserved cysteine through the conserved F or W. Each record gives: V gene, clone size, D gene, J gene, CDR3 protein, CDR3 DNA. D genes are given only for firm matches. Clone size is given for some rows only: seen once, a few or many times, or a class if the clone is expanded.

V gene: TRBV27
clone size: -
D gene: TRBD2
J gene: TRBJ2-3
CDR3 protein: CASSLFGSGRFFTDTQYF
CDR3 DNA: TGTGCCAGCAGTTTATTTGGTAGCGGGCGGTTCTTCACAGATACGCAGTATTTT

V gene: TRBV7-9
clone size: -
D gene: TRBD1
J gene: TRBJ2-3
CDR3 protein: CASSLRDSNPDTDTQYF
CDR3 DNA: TGTGCCAGCAGCTTACGGGACAGCAACCCTGACACAGATACGCAGTATTTT

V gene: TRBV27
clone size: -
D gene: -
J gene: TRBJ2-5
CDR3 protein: CASSRSVYQETQYF
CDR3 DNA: TGTGCCAGCAGTAGATCAGTGTACCAAGAGACCCAGTACTTC

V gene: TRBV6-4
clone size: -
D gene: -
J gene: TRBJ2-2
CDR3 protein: CASSRYSNTGELFF
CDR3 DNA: TGTGCCAGCAGTCGCTACTCGAACACCGGGGAGCTGTTTTTT

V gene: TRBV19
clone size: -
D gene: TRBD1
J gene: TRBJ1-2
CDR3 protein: CASSADRVSVYGYTF
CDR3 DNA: TGTGCCAGTAGTGCCGACAGGGTGTCGGTGTATGGCTACACCTTC

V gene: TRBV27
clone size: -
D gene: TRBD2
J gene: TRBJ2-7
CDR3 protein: CASRRSTGGPYEQYF
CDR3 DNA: TGTGCCAGCAGACGCTCCACGGGGGGTCCCTACGAGCAGTACTTC

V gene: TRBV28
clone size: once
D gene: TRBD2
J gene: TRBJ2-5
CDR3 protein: CATSSVAGVETQYF
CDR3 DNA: TGTGCCACCAGTAGCGTCGCGGGGGTAGAGACCCAGTACTTC

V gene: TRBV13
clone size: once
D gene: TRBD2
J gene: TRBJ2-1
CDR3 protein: CASSRRLGLAGGYEQFF
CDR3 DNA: TGTGCCAGCAGCCGGAGGCTGGGACTAGCGGGAGGCTATGAGCAGTTCTTC

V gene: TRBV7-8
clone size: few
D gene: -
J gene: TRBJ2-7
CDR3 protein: CASSPPAGEQYF
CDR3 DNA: TGTGCCAGCAGCCCCCCCGCCGGCGAGCAGTACTTC

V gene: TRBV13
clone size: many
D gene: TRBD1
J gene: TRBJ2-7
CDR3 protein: CASSSRRQGNYEQYF
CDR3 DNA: TGTGCCAGCAGCTCCCGGAGACAGGGGAACTACGAGCAGTACTTC

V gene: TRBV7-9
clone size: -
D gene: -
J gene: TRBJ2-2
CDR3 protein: CATPPGAVNTGELFF
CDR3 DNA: TGTGCCACCCCCCCCGGAGCGGTGAACACCGGGGAGCTGTTTTTT

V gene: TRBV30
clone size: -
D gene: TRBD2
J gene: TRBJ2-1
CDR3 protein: CAWSVGGSYNEQFF
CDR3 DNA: TGTGCCTGGAGTGTCGGGGGGTCCTACAATGAGCAGTTCTTC

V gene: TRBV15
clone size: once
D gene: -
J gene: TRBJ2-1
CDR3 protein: CATSRDGGNNEQFF
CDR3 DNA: TGTGCCACCAGCAGAGACGGCGGAAACAATGAGCAGTTCTTC

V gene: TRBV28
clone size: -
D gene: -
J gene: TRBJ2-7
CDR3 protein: CASSLVSWSSYEQYF
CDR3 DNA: TGTGCCAGCAGTTTGGTGAGCTGGAGCTCCTACGAGCAGTACTTC

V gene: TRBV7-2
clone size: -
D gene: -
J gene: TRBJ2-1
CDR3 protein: CASRSPYNYNEQFF
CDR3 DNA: TGTGCCAGCAGATCGCCTTACAACTACAATGAGCAGTTCTTC

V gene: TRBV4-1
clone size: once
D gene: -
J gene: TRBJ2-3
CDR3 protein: CASSQVIRLGVDTQYF
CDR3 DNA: TGCGCCAGCAGCCAAGTTATTCGTTTAGGGGTAGATACGCAGTATTTT

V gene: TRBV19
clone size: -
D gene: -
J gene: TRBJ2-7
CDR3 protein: CASSILGRIGDEQYF
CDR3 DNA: TGTGCCAGTAGTATCCTCGGGCGTATCGGGGACGAGCAGTACTTC

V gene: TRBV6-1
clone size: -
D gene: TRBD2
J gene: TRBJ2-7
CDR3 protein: CASSLAGVFYEQYF
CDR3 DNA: TGTGCCAGCAGTCTAGCGGGAGTGTTCTACGAGCAGTACTTC

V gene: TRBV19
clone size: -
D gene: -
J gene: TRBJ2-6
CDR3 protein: CASSIRGLPGANVLTF
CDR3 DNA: TGTGCCAGTAGTATCCGAGGTCTGCCGGGGGCCAACGTCCTGACTTTC

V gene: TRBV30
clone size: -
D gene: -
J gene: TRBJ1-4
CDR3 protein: CAWSPGRALEKLFF
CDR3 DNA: TGTGCCTGGAGTCCGGGGAGGGCTCTCGAAAAACTGTTTTTT

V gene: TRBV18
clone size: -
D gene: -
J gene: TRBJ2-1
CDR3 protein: CATRRSGNEQFF
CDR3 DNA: TGTGCCACCCGAAGGAGCGGAAATGAGCAGTTCTTC

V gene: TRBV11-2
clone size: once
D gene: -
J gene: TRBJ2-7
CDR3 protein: CASSSALASIHQYF
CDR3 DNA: TGTGCCAGCAGCTCCGCCCTAGCGAGTATTCATCAGTACTTC

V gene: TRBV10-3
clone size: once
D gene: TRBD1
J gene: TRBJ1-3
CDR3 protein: CAITGTGENTIYF
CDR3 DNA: TGTGCCATCACCGGGACAGGGGAAAACACCATATATTTT

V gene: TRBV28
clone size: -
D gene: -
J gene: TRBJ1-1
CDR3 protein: CASAFPGSQAFF
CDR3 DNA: TGTGCCAGCGCTTTCCCGGGGAGCCAAGCTTTCTTT

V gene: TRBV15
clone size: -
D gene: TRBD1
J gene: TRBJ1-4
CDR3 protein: CATSRAGTAKTNEKLFF
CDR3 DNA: TGTGCCACCAGCAGAGCCGGGACAGCGAAAACTAATGAAAAACTGTTTTTT

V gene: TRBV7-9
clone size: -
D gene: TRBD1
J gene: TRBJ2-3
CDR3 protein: CASPTGGEDTQYF
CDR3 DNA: TGTGCCAGCCCAACAGGGGGAGAAGATACGCAGTATTTT

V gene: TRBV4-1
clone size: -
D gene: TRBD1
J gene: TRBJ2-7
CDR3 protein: CASSQNRDSQYEQYF
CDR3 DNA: TGCGCCAGCAGCCAAAACCGGGACAGTCAGTACGAGCAGTACTTC

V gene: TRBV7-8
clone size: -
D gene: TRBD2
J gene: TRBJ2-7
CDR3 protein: CASSLANILAGNYEQYF
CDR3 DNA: TGTGCCAGCAGCTTAGCTAATATCCTAGCGGGGAACTACGAGCAGTACTTC

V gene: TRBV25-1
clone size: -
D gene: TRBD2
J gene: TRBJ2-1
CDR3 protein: CASLHLRTSGLINEQFF
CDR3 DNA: TGTGCCAGCCTTCATCTTAGGACTAGCGGATTAATCAATGAGCAGTTCTTC

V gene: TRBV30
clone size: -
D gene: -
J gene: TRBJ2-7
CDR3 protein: CAWNPSEFSYEQYF
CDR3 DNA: TGTGCCTGGAACCCCTCGGAGTTCTCCTACGAGCAGTACTTC

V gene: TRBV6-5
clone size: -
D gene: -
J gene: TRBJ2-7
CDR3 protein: CASTARGIPYEQYF
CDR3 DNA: TGTGCCAGCACCGCAAGAGGTATCCCCTACGAGCAGTACTTC

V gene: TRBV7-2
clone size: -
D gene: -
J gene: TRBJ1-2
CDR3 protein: CASSLGTYGYTF
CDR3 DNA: TGTGCCAGCAGCCTCGGGACTTATGGCTACACCTTC

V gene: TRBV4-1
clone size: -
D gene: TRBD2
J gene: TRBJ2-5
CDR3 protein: CASSQDRLAGRETQYF
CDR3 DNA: TGCGCCAGCAGCCAAGATCGGCTAGCGGGACGGGAGACCCAGTACTTC

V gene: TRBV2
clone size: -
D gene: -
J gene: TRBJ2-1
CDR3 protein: CASSETRNFNEQFF
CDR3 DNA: TGTGCCAGCAGTGAGACTAGAAATTTCAATGAGCAGTTCTTC

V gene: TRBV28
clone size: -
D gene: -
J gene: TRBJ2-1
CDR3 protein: CASSLFPSGNEQFF
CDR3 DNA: TGTGCCAGCAGTTTGTTCCCCTCGGGGAATGAGCAGTTCTTC

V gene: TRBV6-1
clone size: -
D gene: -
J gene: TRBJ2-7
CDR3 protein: CASSGRQAHEQYF
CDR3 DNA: TGTGCCAGCAGTGGCCGACAGGCCCACGAGCAGTACTTC

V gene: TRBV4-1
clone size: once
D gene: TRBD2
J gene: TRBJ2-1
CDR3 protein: CASSHFKRRDYFYEQFF
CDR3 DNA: TGCGCCAGCAGCCACTTCAAAAGACGGGACTACTTCTATGAGCAGTTCTTC

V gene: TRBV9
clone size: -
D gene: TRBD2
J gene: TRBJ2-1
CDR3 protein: CASSVSGSSEGSSYNEQFF
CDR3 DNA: TGTGCCAGCAGCGTTAGCGGGAGCTCAGAGGGCAGCTCCTACAATGAGCAGTTCTTC

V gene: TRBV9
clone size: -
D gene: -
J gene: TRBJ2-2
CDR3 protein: CASSVAGTTGELFF
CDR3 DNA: TGTGCCAGCAGCGTAGCGGGTACGACCGGGGAGCTGTTTTTT

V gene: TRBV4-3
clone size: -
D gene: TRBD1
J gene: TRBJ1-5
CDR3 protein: CASSQDLTGYSNQPQHF
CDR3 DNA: TGCGCCAGCAGCCAAGACCTGACAGGGTATAGCAATCAGCCCCAGCATTTT

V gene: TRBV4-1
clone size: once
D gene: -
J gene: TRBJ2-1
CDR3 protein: CASSSLGSVYNEQFF
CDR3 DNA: TGCGCCAGCAGCTCCCTGGGGAGCGTCTACAATGAGCAGTTCTTC

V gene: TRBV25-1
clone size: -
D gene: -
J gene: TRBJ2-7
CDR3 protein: CASPRVAF
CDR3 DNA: TGTGCCAGCCCCAGGGTTGCCTTC

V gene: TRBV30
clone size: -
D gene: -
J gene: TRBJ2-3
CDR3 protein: CAWRWRGEADTQYF
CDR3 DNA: TGTGCCTGGAGGTGGAGGGGAGAGGCAGATACGCAGTATTTT

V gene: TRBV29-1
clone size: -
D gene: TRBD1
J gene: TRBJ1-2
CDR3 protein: CSVVSGGALGYTF
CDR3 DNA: TGCAGCGTTGTTTCAGGGGGCGCCTTGGGCTACACCTTC

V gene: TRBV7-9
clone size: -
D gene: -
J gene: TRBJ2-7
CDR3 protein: CASSSEALSSYEQYF
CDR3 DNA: TGTGCCAGCAGCTCAGAGGCGTTGAGCTCCTACGAGCAGTACTTC

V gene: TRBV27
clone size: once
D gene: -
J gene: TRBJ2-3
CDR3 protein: CASSSGARRGDTQYF
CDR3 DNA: TGTGCCAGCAGTTCGGGCGCTCGGAGGGGTGATACGCAGTATTTT

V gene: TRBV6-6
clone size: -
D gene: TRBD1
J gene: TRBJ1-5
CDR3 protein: CASSYRQGNQPQHF
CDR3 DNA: TGTGCCAGCAGTTACCGACAGGGGAATCAGCCCCAGCATTTT

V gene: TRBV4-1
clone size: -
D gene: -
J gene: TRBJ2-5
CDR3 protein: CASSLYRDHETQYF
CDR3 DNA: TGCGCCAGCAGCCTCTACCGGGATCACGAGACCCAGTACTTC

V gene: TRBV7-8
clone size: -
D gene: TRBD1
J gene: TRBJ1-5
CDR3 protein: CASSRDRGPNQPQHF
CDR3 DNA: TGTGCCAGCAGTCGGGACAGGGGACCCAATCAGCCCCAGCATTTT

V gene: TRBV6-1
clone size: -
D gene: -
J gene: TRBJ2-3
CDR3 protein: CASSREPGHPPYF
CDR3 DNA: TGTGCCAGCAGCCGAGAACCGGGACACCCTCCCTATTTT

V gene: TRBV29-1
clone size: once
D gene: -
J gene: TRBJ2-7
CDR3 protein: CSVEGVERYEQYF
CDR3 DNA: TGCAGCGTTGAAGGAGTAGAGAGGTACGAGCAGTACTTC

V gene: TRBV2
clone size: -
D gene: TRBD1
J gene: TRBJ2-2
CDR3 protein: CASSSGTAYTGELFF
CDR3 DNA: TGTGCCAGCAGTTCCGGGACAGCCTACACCGGGGAGCTGTTTTTT